These 28 T cell receptor beta chains share one sample of origin, sequenced in a study of Ad26.COV2.S vaccination and SARS-CoV-2 variants. Produced via immunoSEQ multiplex PCR; TCRdb's table is partial and in-frame only. The sample consists of roughly 380,000 clones, around 87% of them appearing once. The treatment denotes: approximately 18 received Ad26.COV2.S at low or high dose, single or two shots; about 5 received placebo; per-sample allocation not given. Samples came from day 63 after the first vaccine or placebo injection. The material sequenced was peripheral blood, taken in a trial of Ad26.COV2.S vaccine versus placebo. The receptors shown here come from a person aged 18 to 65 who received the Ad26.COV2.S COVID-19 vaccine or a placebo.

For the CDR3, the DNA is TGTGCCAGCAGCGCCTTCGGGGATGACGAGCAGTACTTC. Amino acids: CASSAFGDDEQYF. The genes are TRBV9 and TRBJ2-7; D is perhaps TRBD2 (5 bases). Germline values: CDR1 SGDLS, CDR2 YYNGEE. The CDR3 covers 13 residues. V dropped 3 bases and J dropped 5 bases, with 12 bases sitting between them.

The chain couples TRBV6-5 to TRBJ1-2; 8 bases map to TRBD1. With V trimmed by 4 bases and J by 2 bases, 6 bases remained unmatched. This CDR3 comprises 15 residues. Germline CDR1 MNHEY, CDR2 SVGAGI. The CDR3 is CASSSPDRGNYGYTF. CDR3 nucleotides: TGTGCCAGCAGTTCCCCCGACAGGGGCAACTATGGCTACACCTTC.

Here the CDR3 reads CATGQTYEQYF. The CDR3 DNA sequence: TGTGCCACAGGACAAACCTACGAGCAGTACTTC. This rearrangement joins TRBV6-6 to TRBJ2-7, with D perhaps matching TRBD1 (5 bases). The ends were cut back, 10 bases at V and 2 bases at J, with 9 bases in the middle. This CDR3 spans 11 amino acids. Germline CDR1 MNHNY, CDR2 SVGAGI (reference sequence).

This chain joins TRBV30 and TRBJ1-3, with 7 bases aligning to TRBD1. The germline V gene has CDR1 GTSNPN and CDR2 SVGIG (reference sequence). The CDR3 loop spans 13 amino acids. V lost 4 bases and J lost 4; bases outside the gene matches: 4. For the CDR3, the DNA is TGTGCCTGGAACAGGGACAGCGGAAACACCATATATTTT. Its translation is CAWNRDSGNTIYF.

The chain joins TRBV9 to TRBJ1-5; possible D gene TRBD1, 5 bases. Germline V lookup: CDR1 SGDLS, CDR2 YYNGEE. The CDR3 consists of 14 residues. V was pared by 3 bases and J by 3 bases, with 10 bases between. This chain's CDR3 is CASSAPGTNQPQHF. In nucleotides, the CDR3 is TGTGCCAGCAGCGCCCCGGGGACCAATCAGCCCCAGCATTTT.

This chain links TRBV7-9 with TRBJ1-5; D unresolved. The V end lost 8 bases, the J end lost 7 bases, and 15 bases lay between the germline ends. CDR1 is SEHNR, CDR2 FQNEAQ, per germline (reference sequence). The CDR3 is 13 residues long. In DNA form, the CDR3 reads TGTGCCAGCGCCCGGGAGGGTTGGCAGCCCCAGCATTTT. Protein sequence: CASAREGWQPQHF.

Points on this clone: Other nucleotide sequences from this sample produce the same CDR3. The chain is built from TRBV7-2 and TRBJ2-7, with D tentatively TRBD1 (6 bases). The CDR3 length is 14 residues. The V gene lost 0 bases and the J gene lost 2 bases, with 8 bases spanning the gap. Germline V gives CDR1 SGHTA, CDR2 FQGNSA. CDR3 sequence reads: CASSLARTAYEQYF. CDR3 DNA sequence: TGTGCCAGCAGCTTAGCGCGGACAGCCTACGAGCAGTACTTC.

The rearrangement uses TRBV6-2 or TRBV6-3 and TRBJ1-4; D remains unclear. The V gene lost 2 bases and the J gene lost 4 bases, with 8 bases spanning the gap. Germline assignment: CDR1 MNHEY and CDR2 SVGEGT. This CDR3 has 14 residues. The DNA for the CDR3 is TGTGCCAGCAGTTACAGCGGATATAATGAAAAACTGTTTTTT. As protein: CASSYSGYNEKLFF.

The J gene is TRBJ1-5, the V gene TRBV19; D is possibly TRBD1 (6 bases). This CDR3 spans 16 amino acids. Germline CDR1 reads LNHDA; CDR2 reads SQIVND (reference sequence). The V end was cut by 1 base, the J end by 4 bases, with 14 bases between. CDR3 amino acids: CASSIVGTLGNQPQHF. CDR3 nucleotides: TGTGCCAGTAGTATAGTAGGGACACTCGGGAATCAGCCCCAGCATTTT.

The chain joins TRBV5-4 to TRBJ2-7; 10 bases match TRBD1. The V gene's germline CDR1 is SGHNT and CDR2 YYREEE (reference sequence). V dropped 4 bases and J dropped 7; count of bases not matched to a gene: 14. This CDR3 contains 16 residues. CDR3 nucleotides: TGTGCCAGCAGCCTTAAACCGGGACAGGGGCTAGGGGAGCAGTACTTC. It encodes CASSLKPGQGLGEQYF.

This clone was recorded only once. The gene calls are TRBV30 and TRBJ1-1, with D uncertain. The CDR3 is 13 amino acids. Germline values: CDR1 GTSNPN, CDR2 SVGIG (reference sequence). The V end lost 8 bases, the J end lost 5 bases, and 18 bases lay between the germline ends. The CDR3 is CAANMKRWTEAFF. The CDR3 coding sequence is TGTGCCGCGAACATGAAGAGATGGACTGAAGCTTTCTTT.

The rearrangement uses TRBV15 and TRBJ2-7, with a possible D match to TRBD1 (6 bases). From germline, CDR1 is LNHNV and CDR2 YYDKDF (reference sequence). The CDR3 extends over 16 amino acids. V was clipped by 5 bases and J by 3 bases, with 20 bases between them. The DNA for the CDR3 is TGTGCCACCAGCGGTCTCGATGAGACAGGAGGCTACGAGCAGTACTTC. This gives the protein CATSGLDETGGYEQYF.

On this clone itself: Other DNA sequences in this specimen translate into the identical CDR3. The rearrangement uses TRBV4-3 and TRBJ2-2; 7 bases are a match to TRBD1. Germline CDR1 reads LGHNA; CDR2 reads YSLEER. This CDR3 spans 15 amino acids. Trimming removed 1 base from V and 2 bases from J; junction bases left unmatched: 1. The CDR3 region has the DNA TGCGCCAGCAGCCAAGGGACAGGAAACACCGGGGAGCTGTTTTTT. This translates into CASSQGTGNTGELFF.

There are a few counts of this clone. The chain employs TRBV6-2 or TRBV6-3 and TRBJ2-2; unclear D gene. The CDR3 contains 13 residues. V was trimmed by 4 bases and J by 1 base, leaving 4 bases between them. Germline V CDR1 and CDR2: MNHEY, SVGEGT. CDR3 loop: CASSWENTGELFF. The CDR3 nucleotides are TGTGCCAGCAGTTGGGAGAACACCGGGGAGCTGTTTTTT.

This rearrangement joins TRBV9 to TRBJ2-7; tentatively, D is TRBD1 (6 bases). Trimming took off 2 bases at V and 3 bases at J, with 12 bases between the two ends. The CDR3 loop spans 14 amino acids. Per germline, CDR1 SGDLS and CDR2 YYNGEE. CDR3 coding DNA: TGTGCCAGCAGCGTCCGGGACATAGACTACGAGCAGTACTTC. It specifies CASSVRDIDYEQYF.

The rearrangement links TRBV7-6 to TRBJ2-7, with 7 bases lining up with TRBD1. The CDR3 loop spans 15 amino acids. V trimming: 1 base; J trimming: 8 bases; junction bases outside the gene matches: 11. Germline V gives CDR1 SGHVS, CDR2 FNYEAQ. CDR3 region: CASSLEFTGEGKQYF. CDR3 coding DNA: TGTGCCAGCAGCTTAGAGTTCACAGGGGAAGGCAAGCAGTACTTC.

The rearrangement uses TRBV4-3 and TRBJ2-3; D is ambiguous. CDR1 is LGHNA, CDR2 YSLEER, per germline. The V and J ends lost 0 bases and 1 base respectively, with 11 bases between them. There are 16 residues in the CDR3. The CDR3 nucleotides read TGCGCCAGCAGCCAAGATCTTAAGGTTGGCACAGATACGCAGTATTTT. This translates into CASSQDLKVGTDTQYF.

V and J are TRBV12-5 and TRBJ1-1, with D perhaps TRBD1 (5 bases). The V end was cut by 9 bases, the J end by 4 bases, with 12 bases between. Germline lookup yields CDR1 LGHNT and CDR2 FRNRAP. The CDR3 is 12 residues long. The CDR3 bases are TGTGCTAGCCGGGGGGATATCACTGAAGCTTTCTTT. Translated, it gives CASRGDITEAFF. Full variable domain (remainder filled in from reference TRBV12-5 and TRBJ1-1): DARVTQTPRHKVTEMGQEVTMRCQPILGHNTVFWYRQTMMQGLELLAYFRNRAPLDDSGMPKDRFSAEMPDATLATLKIQPSEPRDSAVYFCASRGDITEAFFGQGTRLTVV.

The chain recombines TRBV9 with TRBJ2-5; 8 positions match TRBD1. Germline V gene sequence: CDR1 SGDLS, CDR2 YYNGEE. The CDR3 length is 15 residues. Losses at the gene ends were 3 bases for V and 1 base for J; bases not matched to a gene: 5. For the CDR3, the DNA is TGTGCCAGCAGCGCCGGGACAGGTCCCCAAGAGACCCAGTACTTC. Protein product: CASSAGTGPQETQYF.

The V gene is TRBV9, the J gene TRBJ2-1; possible D gene TRBD2, 7 bases. The CDR3 totals 16 residues. V was trimmed by 4 bases and J by 2 bases, leaving 16 bases between them. Germline CDR1 SGDLS, CDR2 YYNGEE. CDR3 sequence: CASSLGAGAAYNEQFF. The CDR3 nucleotides read TGTGCCAGCAGCCTAGGTGCGGGGGCCGCCTACAATGAGCAGTTCTTC.

The chain has TRBV18 and TRBJ2-5; 7 nucleotides line up with TRBD1. Germline CDR1 and CDR2: KGHSH and LQKENI. The length of the CDR3 is 14 residues. The V segment lost 3 bases and the J segment 2 bases; nucleotides outside the gene matches: 3. The DNA for the CDR3 is TGTGCCAGCTCACCCGGGACAGCACAAGAGACCCAGTACTTC. It yields the protein CASSPGTAQETQYF.

The gene calls are TRBV19 and TRBJ2-5, with D possibly TRBD1 on 6 matching bases. The germline gives CDR1 LNHDA, CDR2 SQIVND (reference sequence). The ends were cut back, 2 bases at V and 4 bases at J, with 14 bases in the middle. This CDR3 comprises 15 residues. The CDR3 DNA reads TGTGCCAGTAGTATAATTACACAAGGGGGAGAGACCCAGTACTTC. It codes for CASSIITQGGETQYF.

This chain links TRBV30 with TRBJ2-1; unclear D gene. The CDR3 runs 11 residues. CDR1 and CDR2 (germline): GTSNPN, SVGIG (reference sequence). V dropped 3 bases and J dropped 4 bases, with 4 bases sitting between them. The CDR3 DNA sequence: TGTGCCTGGAGGAGTTACAATGAGCAGTTCTTC. It encodes CAWRSYNEQFF.

The count of this clone is one. The rearrangement links TRBV18 to TRBJ1-3, with D tentatively TRBD1 (5 bases). V was trimmed by 4 bases and J by 1 base, leaving 11 bases between them. The CDR3 runs 15 residues. CDR1 is KGHSH and CDR2 is LQKENI in the germline V gene. The CDR3 DNA sequence: TGTGCCAGCTCACTAACGCAGGGATCTGGAAACACCATATATTTT. Amino acids: CASSLTQGSGNTIYF.

This chain connects TRBV5-1 to TRBJ1-1, with a possible D match to TRBD1 (6 bases). Germline CDR1 is SGHRS and CDR2 is YFSETQ. V lost 4 bases and J lost 5, with 15 bases in between. The CDR3 is made up of 14 amino acids. The CDR3 DNA sequence: TGCGCCAGCAGCACGTGGGACACGAAAACTGAAGCTTTCTTT. Translating it yields CASSTWDTKTEAFF. The complete variable domain, with remaining parts taken from reference TRBV5-1 and TRBJ1-1, reads KAGVTQTPRYLIKTRGQQVTLSCSPISGHRSVSWYQQTPGQGLQFLFEYFSETQRNKGNFPGRFSGRQFSNSRSEMNVSTLELGDSALYLCASSTWDTKTEAFFGQGTRLTVV.

The chain has TRBV4-1 and TRBJ2-5; unclear D gene. V was trimmed by 2 bases and J by 2 bases, leaving 0 bases between them. The germline gives CDR1 MGHRA, CDR2 YSYEKL. The CDR3 runs to 11 residues. The CDR3 is CASSQQETQYF. The CDR3 coding sequence is TGCGCCAGCAGCCAACAAGAGACCCAGTACTTC.

The chain employs TRBV5-1 and TRBJ2-2, with 12 positions matching TRBD1. The CDR3 sequence is 17 residues long. V dropped 4 bases and J dropped 4; count of bases not matched to a gene: 8. Germline values: CDR1 SGHRS, CDR2 YFSETQ. For the CDR3, the DNA is TGCGCCAGCAGCACCCGGGACAGGGGGCTGCGCACCGGGGAGCTGTTTTTT. Translating gives CASSTRDRGLRTGELFF.

CDR3 nucleotide sequence: TGTGCCAGCTCACCACGCCTTGGGGAGACCCAGTACTTC. Translation gives CASSPRLGETQYF. The chain carries TRBV18 and TRBJ2-5; D gene unclear. The CDR3 extends over 13 amino acids. Trimming took 1 base from V and 5 from J, leaving 8 bases between them. The V gene's germline CDR1 is KGHSH and CDR2 LQKENI. Full variable domain (rest looked up from reference TRBV18 and TRBJ2-5): NAGVMQNPRHLVRRRGQEARLRCSPMKGHSHVYWYRQLPEEGLKFMVYLQKENIIDESGMPKERFSAEFPKEGPSILRIQQVVRGDSAAYFCASSPRLGETQYFGPGTRLLVL.